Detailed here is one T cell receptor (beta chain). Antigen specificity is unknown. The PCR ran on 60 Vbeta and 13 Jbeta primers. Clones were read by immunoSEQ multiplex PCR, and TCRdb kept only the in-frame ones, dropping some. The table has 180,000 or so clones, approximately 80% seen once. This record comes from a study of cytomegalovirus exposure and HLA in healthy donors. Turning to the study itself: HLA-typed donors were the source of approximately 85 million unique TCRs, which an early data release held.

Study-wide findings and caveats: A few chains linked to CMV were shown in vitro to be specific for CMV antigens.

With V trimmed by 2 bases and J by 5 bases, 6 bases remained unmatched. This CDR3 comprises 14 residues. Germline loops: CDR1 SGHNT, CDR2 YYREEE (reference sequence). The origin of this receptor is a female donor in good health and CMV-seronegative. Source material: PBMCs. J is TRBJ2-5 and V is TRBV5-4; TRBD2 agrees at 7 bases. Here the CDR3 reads CASSFGEGTETQYF. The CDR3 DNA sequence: TGTGCCAGCAGCTTTGGGGAGGGGACGGAGACCCAGTACTTC. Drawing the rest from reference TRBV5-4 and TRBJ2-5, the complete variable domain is ETGVTQSPTHLIKTRGQQVTLRCSSQSGHNTVSWYQQALGQGPQFIFQYYREEENGRGNFPPRFSGLQFPNYSSELNVNALELDDSALYLCASSFGEGTETQYFGPGTRLLVL.